This T cell receptor beta chain was documented in a study of shared clonotypes between healthy human individuals. Deep was the level used in running the assay. The protocol was immunoSEQ multiplex PCR, while the TCRdb copy is restricted to in-frame clones and leaves out a portion. The profile shows about 480,000 clones, 79% of them singletons. Per the germline V gene, CDR1 is SGHTA and CDR2 is FQGNSA. Trimming shortened V by 4 bases and J by 6 bases, and 16 bases separated the two germline ends. CDR3 length: 14 amino acids. This sequence was found in a woman aged 40 to 50 in good health. Some clones in this sample may be carry-over from other donors' samples. Sequencing was carried out using PBMCs. The chain is built from TRBV7-2 and TRBJ2-7; no clear D gene. This chain's CDR3 is CASSSYLTPLEQYF. The CDR3 DNA reads TGTGCCAGCAGCTCCTACCTGACCCCTCTCGAGCAGTACTTC.